One and the same sample provided the 29 T cell receptor beta chains below, sequenced in a study of CD8+CD57+ T cells in acquired aplastic anemia. Researchers used genomic DNA as the template to profile TCR beta VDJ and CDR3. TCRdb independently ran MiXCR on the reads; one entry per CDR3 protein. The data hold 150,000 to 200,000 distinct CDR3 sequences, with 55% to 70% observed a single time. The sequenced sample consisted of sorted CD4+, CD8+, or CD8+CD57+ T cells (not recorded which) from PBMCs. These receptors came from a human donor with severe aplastic anemia or a healthy control (not recorded which).

The chain carries TRBV14 and TRBJ1-2, with TRBD1 matching over 7 bases. The V and J ends lost 4 bases and 5 bases, in that order; junction bases with no gene match: 7. This CDR3 comprises 14 residues. Germline assignment: CDR1 SGHDN and CDR2 FVKESK. The CDR3 nucleotides read TGTGCCAGCAGCCCCCAAGCGACAGGGTATGGCTACACCTTC. It translates to CASSPQATGYGYTF.

The chain joins TRBV11-1 to TRBJ2-1, with D maybe TRBD2 (5 bases). The CDR3 totals 14 residues. Trimming stripped 5 bases from V and 9 bases from J, with 17 bases between. The germline gives CDR1 SGHAT, CDR2 FQDESV (reference sequence). The CDR3 sequence is CASSPRTALGEQFF. CDR3 nucleotide sequence: TGTGCCAGCAGCCCGAGGACTGCCCTTGGTGAGCAGTTCTTC.

This sequence joins TRBV20-1 and TRBJ2-7; tentatively, D is TRBD2 (6 bases). V dropped 3 bases and J dropped 9 bases, with 18 bases sitting between them. Germline V CDR1 and CDR2: DFQATT, SNEGSKA (reference sequence). The CDR3 has 13 residues. In DNA form, the CDR3 reads TGCAGTGCTAGCCAGGCCCGGGTGGGGGGGCAGTACTTC. Translating it yields CSASQARVGGQYF.

V is TRBV13 and J is TRBJ2-5, with TRBD2 matching over 7 bases. Trimming cost V 8 bases and J 4 bases; bases outside gene matches: 16. The CDR3 length is 16 residues. Germline CDR1 is PRHDT and CDR2 is FYEKMQ (reference sequence). CDR3 sequence: CASGTSVRGSGETQYF. DNA for the CDR3: TGTGCCAGCGGTACGTCCGTGCGGGGGTCGGGAGAGACCCAGTACTTC.

The rearrangement joins TRBV29-1 to TRBJ1-2; TRBD1 matches at 9 bases. The CDR3 consists of 15 residues. Germline CDR1 and CDR2: SQVTM and ANQGSEA. Trimming took 5 bases from V and 4 from J; bases not matched to a gene: 11. The CDR3 spells CSVLTTGGFGYGYTF. The CDR3 nucleotides are TGCAGCGTTCTAACCACAGGGGGCTTCGGCTATGGCTACACCTTC.

V usage is TRBV6-4 and J usage is TRBJ1-6; D is undetermined. The CDR3 loop spans 15 amino acids. With 0 bases removed from V and 4 bases from J, the gap between germline ends came to 7 bases. The V gene's germline CDR1 is MRHNA and CDR2 SNTAGT. CDR3 DNA sequence: TGTGCCAGCAGTGACTCGCGGACTTATAATTCACCCCTCCACTTT. It yields the protein CASSDSRTYNSPLHF.

This clonotype was detected ten times or more. The rearrangement links TRBV7-6 to TRBJ2-1; 7 nucleotides align to TRBD1. V lost 5 bases and J lost 7; bases outside the gene matches: 11. Germline CDR1 SGHVS, CDR2 FNYEAQ. This CDR3 comprises 15 residues. CDR3 loop: CASSTRQGFGNEQFF. CDR3 in DNA: TGTGCCAGCAGCACCCGACAGGGTTTTGGTAATGAGCAGTTCTTC.

The V call is TRBV2, the J call TRBJ2-7; 9 positions match TRBD2. The CDR3 is 14 amino acids. Looked up from germline, CDR1 is SNHLY and CDR2 is FYNNEI. J was trimmed by 3 bases and V by 6 bases; bases with no gene match: 6. The CDR3 loop is CASRIAGVVYEQYF. The CDR3 nucleotides read TGTGCCAGCAGAATAGCGGGAGTGGTCTACGAGCAGTACTTC.

This clonotype was detected many times. The chain is built from TRBV2 and TRBJ2-5; D unresolved. The CDR3 covers 11 residues. Germline CDR1 reads SNHLY; CDR2 reads FYNNEI. Trimming left V 6 bases short and J 4 bases short, with 6 bases between. The CDR3 region has the DNA TGTGCCAGCAGACAAGGAGAGACCCAGTACTTC. Its protein product is CASRQGETQYF.

The chain joins TRBV7-2 to TRBJ2-7; TRBD1 matches at 9 bases. V lost 0 bases, J lost 3 bases, and 6 bases stayed unmatched. The CDR3 is made up of 16 amino acids. Germline V gene lookup returns CDR1 SGHTA and CDR2 FQGNSA. In nucleotides, the CDR3 is TGTGCCAGCAGCTTAGCCGGACAGGGGAGGATCTACGAGCAGTACTTC. Translation gives CASSLAGQGRIYEQYF.

The chain is built from TRBV6-4 and TRBJ2-2, with 8 nucleotides matching TRBD2. The germline V gene encodes CDR1 MRHNA and CDR2 SNTAGT. CDR3 length: 16 amino acids. V lost 3 bases, J lost 3 bases, and 6 bases stayed unmatched. The CDR3 protein is CASSEKGSGDTGELFF. The CDR3 nucleotides read TGTGCCAGCAGTGAAAAGGGTAGCGGGGACACCGGGGAGCTGTTTTTT.

This clonotype was picked up a small number of times. This clone may be a read error of a much larger clone one base away. The chain links TRBV12-3 or TRBV12-4 to TRBJ1-4; D is undetermined. The CDR3 runs 17 residues. In DNA, the CDR3 is TGTACCAGCAGTGGACCTCGTACGGGGTTGACTAATGAAAAACTGTTTTTT. Translation gives CTSSGPRTGLTNEKLFF.

This clonotype was detected only a few times. The J gene is TRBJ1-2, the V gene TRBV7-2; 8 nucleotides agree with TRBD1. The CDR3 totals 14 residues. Germline V gene sequence: CDR1 SGHTA, CDR2 FQGNSA. V shed 3 bases and J 6 bases; nucleotides not matched to a gene: 6. The CDR3 DNA is TGTGCCAGCAGCTTCGGACAGGGAGTAGATGGCTACACCTTC. This translates into CASSFGQGVDGYTF.

Written as DNA, the CDR3 is TGTGCCAGCAGCTACGGGCCGGTGGGAGGGGAGACCCAGTACTTC. It encodes CASSYGPVGGETQYF. This chain connects TRBV7-2 to TRBJ2-5; 7 nucleotides line up with TRBD2. CDR3 length: 15 amino acids. J was trimmed by 5 bases and V by 4 bases; bases with no gene match: 10. CDR1 and CDR2 from the germline V gene are SGHTA and FQGNSA.

This clonotype was seen repeatedly, ten times or more. V gene TRBV7-9 combines with J gene TRBJ2-2; D is unclear. Germline V gene lookup returns CDR1 SEHNR and CDR2 FQNEAQ (reference sequence). CDR3 length: 15 amino acids. The V end lost 2 bases, the J end lost 5 bases, and 12 bases lay between the germline ends. The CDR3 protein is CASSLPELGTGELFF. The CDR3 DNA is TGTGCCAGCAGCTTACCGGAGCTCGGGACCGGGGAGCTGTTTTTT.

The chain joins TRBV7-6 to TRBJ2-5, with D tentatively TRBD1 (6 bases). CDR3 length: 14 residues. CDR1 SGHVS and CDR2 FNYEAQ come from the germline V gene. Trimming stripped 8 bases from V and 3 bases from J, with 16 bases between. The CDR3 bases are TGTGCCAGCCAAAGAAGGGGGTTCGAAGAGACCCAGTACTTC. This sequence encodes CASQRRGFEETQYF.

This clonotype has just one count. This chain links TRBV7-6 with TRBJ2-1; 10 bases are a match to TRBD2. The germline gives CDR1 SGHVS, CDR2 FNYEAQ. The CDR3 has 15 residues. J lost 3 bases, V lost 6 bases, and 5 bases had no gene match. The CDR3 is CASSTSGVSYNEQFF. In nucleotides, the CDR3 is TGTGCCAGCAGTACTAGCGGGGTTAGCTACAATGAGCAGTTCTTC. The variable domain in full, with the rest retrieved from reference TRBV7-6 and TRBJ2-1, is GAGVSQSPRYKVTKRGQDVALRCDPISGHVSLYWYRQALGQGPEFLTYFNYEAQQDKSGLPNDRFSAERPEGSISTLTIQRTEQRDSAMYRCASSTSGVSYNEQFFGPGTRLTVL.

This clonotype was counted once. The rearrangement uses TRBV29-1 and TRBJ1-1; no firm D call. CDR3 size: 12 residues. The V gene's germline CDR1 is SQVTM and CDR2 ANQGSEA. The V end lost 3 bases, the J end lost 4 bases, and 9 bases lay between the germline ends. The CDR3 coding sequence is TGCAGCGTTGATGTCGGAATCACTGAAGCTTTCTTT. This sequence encodes CSVDVGITEAFF. Based on the CDR3 plus reference TRBV29-1 and TRBJ1-1, the full variable domain is SAVISQKPSRDICQRGTSLTIQCQVDSQVTMMFWYRQQPGQSLTLIATANQGSEATYESGFVIDKFPISRPNLTFSTLTVSNMSPEDSSIYLCSVDVGITEAFFGQGTRLTVV.

This clonotype appeared many times. V and J are TRBV11-2 and TRBJ2-7, with 7 bases fitting TRBD1. Germline V CDR1 and CDR2: SGHAT, FQNNGV. This CDR3 has 14 amino acids. Trimming removed 5 bases from V and 6 bases from J; junction bases left unmatched: 10. The CDR3 bases are TGTGCCAGCAGCACCGACAGGGATTTAAGCGAGCAGTACTTC. This encodes CASSTDRDLSEQYF.

The gene calls are TRBV20-1 and TRBJ2-2; D is uncertain. Per the germline V gene, CDR1 is DFQATT and CDR2 is SNEGSKA (reference sequence). V lost 7 bases and J lost 5, with 14 bases in between. This CDR3 has 13 amino acids. The CDR3: CSVSGPGTGELFF. The CDR3 DNA reads TGCAGTGTCTCCGGGCCTGGGACCGGGGAGCTGTTTTTT.

This clonotype was observed many times. J is TRBJ1-3 and V is TRBV5-8; D is undetermined. The CDR3 extends over 12 amino acids. Germline CDR1 reads SGHTS; CDR2 reads YDEGEE. V shed 3 bases and J shed 3 bases, with 4 bases lying between them. For the CDR3, the DNA is TGTGCCAGCAGCTGGGATGGAAACACCATATATTTT. This sequence encodes CASSWDGNTIYF.

In this sample, this clonotype turned up many times. V is TRBV3-1 and J is TRBJ1-2; TRBD1 is a possible D gene (5 bases). The V end was cut by 4 bases, the J end by 2 bases, with 20 bases between. CDR3 size: 17 residues. CDR1 LGHDT and CDR2 YNNKEL come from the germline V gene (reference sequence). The CDR3 reads CASSPLGAASLNYGYTF. The CDR3 DNA sequence: TGTGCCAGCAGCCCACTCGGGGCGGCGTCGCTCAACTATGGCTACACCTTC.

As DNA, the CDR3 is TGTGCCAGCAGCCAGGACACTAGCTCTGGAAACACCATATATTTT. Its translation: CASSQDTSSGNTIYF. The chain is built from TRBV25-1 and TRBJ1-3; tentatively, D is TRBD1 (5 bases). Trimming stripped 6 bases from V and 0 bases from J, with 12 bases between. CDR1 and CDR2 from the germline V gene are MGHDK and SYGVNS. The CDR3 has 15 amino acids.

This clonotype showed up many times. This chain links TRBV12-3 or TRBV12-4 with TRBJ2-7, with 7 bases that match TRBD1. This CDR3 has 13 amino acids. Trimming at V came to 5 bases and at J to 2 bases, leaving 3 bases not matched to a gene. DNA of the CDR3: TGTGCCAGCAGTGCGACAGGGACCTACGAGCAGTACTTC. Translating gives CASSATGTYEQYF.

This clonotype has only a few counts. The CDR3 coding sequence is TGTGCCACCAGTGATTCGGGACAGGGGGTACACGAGCAGTACTTC. Amino acid sequence: CATSDSGQGVHEQYF. V usage is TRBV24-1 and J usage is TRBJ2-7, with TRBD1 identical over 11 bases. This CDR3 region has 15 residues. After removal of 2 bases from V and 5 bases from J, the junction contained 4 bases not matched to a gene. Looked up from germline, CDR1 is KGHDR and CDR2 is SFDVKD.

This clonotype was observed at least ten times. The rearrangement uses TRBV5-6 and TRBJ2-1; TRBD1 aligns across 8 bases. V lost 2 bases to trimming and J lost 5 bases; unmatched junction nucleotides: 3. CDR1 is SGHDT, CDR2 YYEEEE, per germline. The CDR3 is 14 amino acids. CDR3 region: CASSFGTGNNEQFF. The DNA of the CDR3 is TGTGCCAGCAGCTTTGGGACAGGCAACAATGAGCAGTTCTTC.

This clonotype has just a few counts. The chain has TRBV7-2 and TRBJ1-3, with 8 bases lining up with TRBD1. V shed 5 bases, J shed 1 base, and the junction held 13 bases outside the gene matches. Germline V gene sequence: CDR1 SGHTA, CDR2 FQGNSA. CDR3 length equals 18 residues. The CDR3 here is CASSRSILTGVSGNTIYF. The CDR3 DNA is TGTGCCAGCAGCAGATCGATCCTGACAGGGGTGTCTGGAAACACCATATATTTT. The variable domain in full, completed from reference TRBV7-2 and TRBJ1-3, reads GAGVSQSPSNKVTEKGKDVELRCDPISGHTALYWYRQSLGQGLEFLIYFQGNSAPDKSGLPSDRFSAERTGGSVSTLTIQRTQQEDSAVYLCASSRSILTGVSGNTIYFGEGSWLTVV.

This clonotype came up a few times. The chain links TRBV20-1 to TRBJ2-1; 11 nucleotides agree with TRBD2. V shed 2 bases, J shed 2 bases, and the junction held 2 bases outside the gene matches. The germline CDR1 and CDR2 sequences are DFQATT and SNEGSKA (reference sequence). The CDR3 is 15 amino acids. DNA of the CDR3: TGCAGTGCTAGACAACTAGCGGGGGCCTACAATGAGCAGTTCTTC. Translating it yields CSARQLAGAYNEQFF.

This rearrangement joins TRBV9 to TRBJ2-1; 8 nucleotides line up with TRBD1. CDR3 size: 15 residues. V lost 3 bases to trimming and J lost 4 bases; unmatched junction nucleotides: 6. Germline V gives CDR1 SGDLS, CDR2 YYNGEE. For the CDR3, the DNA is TGTGCCAGCAGCGACCGGGACAGGAGTTACAATGAGCAGTTCTTC. Translation gives CASSDRDRSYNEQFF.